A selection of T cell receptor beta chains follows, all from one sample in a study of regulatory T cells in long-lasting Graves disease. MiXCR, applied by TCRdb to the multiplex PCR reads, yields one record per CDR3 protein. This sample yields more than 400,000 distinct CDR3 sequences, of which less than 20% are seen a single time; approximately 12% belongs to the top ten. The same specimen was also included in a second study, on T cells in Graves' hyperthyroidism and ophthalmopathy.

The sample consisted of peripheral blood mononuclear cells (PBMCs), taken at new diagnosis, from a patient treated with antithyroid drugs. The receptors come from a woman in her twenties or thirties with Graves disease. Both conserved end residues are part of each CDR3. The D gene is left open where the match is weak. A clone size is listed for some rows: how often the clone was seen (once, few, many), or a class if it is expanded.

abundance	v_gene	j_gene	d_gene	CDR3aa	CDR3nt
many	TRBV10-3	TRBJ1-1	-	CAISEIEEGTEAFF	TGTGCCATCAGTGAGATCGAGGAGGGGACTGAAGCTTTCTTT
few	TRBV30	TRBJ2-6	TRBD1	CAGDRGPTNSGANVLTF	TGTGCCGGGGACAGGGGGCCTACTAACTCTGGGGCCAACGTCCTGACTTTC
-	TRBV6-1	TRBJ2-1	TRBD2	CASKVGGAGGPANEQFF	TGTGCCAGCAAGGTGGGGGGGGCGGGAGGACCGGCCAATGAGCAGTTCTTC
few	TRBV2	TRBJ2-5	-	CASSEKVTGRETQYF	TGTGCCAGCAGTGAGAAGGTTACAGGGCGAGAGACCCAGTACTTC
many	TRBV7-2	TRBJ2-1	TRBD1	CASSQGQGVFNEQFF	TGTGCCAGCAGCCAGGGACAGGGGGTTTTCAATGAGCAGTTCTTC
few	TRBV27	TRBJ2-7	-	CASSLPGAGEQYF	TGTGCCAGCAGTTTACCAGGGGCGGGGGAGCAGTACTTC
many	TRBV20-1	TRBJ1-1	-	CSAIRDTEAFF	TGCAGTGCTATCAGGGACACTGAAGCTTTCTTT
many	TRBV28	TRBJ1-2	-	CASSFRGPYGYTF	TGTGCCAGCAGTTTCCGGGGGCCCTATGGCTACACCTTC
few	TRBV20-1	TRBJ2-1	TRBD2	CSAVPGLAGSVYEQFF	TGCAGTGCAGTCCCGGGACTAGCGGGGTCAGTGTATGAGCAGTTCTTC
many	TRBV6-1	TRBJ2-7	TRBD1	CASSIAGTGNAEQYF	TGTGCCAGCAGCATAGCCGGGACAGGGAACGCCGAGCAGTACTTC
few	TRBV28	TRBJ2-2	TRBD2	CASSLFGTSGTGELFF	TGTGCCAGCAGTTTATTTGGGACTAGCGGCACCGGGGAGCTGTTTTTT
few	TRBV5-1	TRBJ2-1	TRBD1	CASNDRDRLYNEQFF	TGCGCCAGCAACGACAGGGACCGTCTTTACAATGAGCAGTTCTTC
many	TRBV11-2	TRBJ2-3	-	CASSVGRPWDTQYF	TGTGCCAGCAGCGTCGGGCGCCCCTGGGATACGCAGTATTTT
-	TRBV19	TRBJ2-5	-	CASSPTSTSMETQYF	TGTGCCAGTAGTCCTACTTCGACTTCCATGGAGACCCAGTACTTC
many	TRBV3-1	TRBJ1-2	TRBD1	CASSQGAGQGYGYTF	TGTGCCAGCAGCCAAGGGGCCGGACAGGGCTATGGCTACACCTTC
-	TRBV7-2	TRBJ2-7	TRBD1	CASSARTGPYEQYF	TGTGCCAGCAGCGCGCGGACAGGGCCGTACGAGCAGTACTTC
many	TRBV7-9	TRBJ2-5	-	CASSLWGPPVRETQYF	TGTGCCAGCAGCTTATGGGGCCCCCCCGTGAGGGAGACCCAGTACTTC
many	TRBV11-2	TRBJ2-1	TRBD2	CASSLDRWTSGRNEQFF	TGTGCCAGCAGCTTAGACCGGTGGACTAGCGGGAGAAATGAGCAGTTCTTC
many	TRBV27	TRBJ2-1	TRBD2	CASSSRELAGGSNEQFF	TGTGCCAGCAGTTCCCGTGAACTAGCGGGAGGCTCAAATGAGCAGTTCTTC
-	TRBV13	TRBJ2-7	-	CASSLRGQPANYEQYF	TGTGCCAGCAGCTTGCGTGGGCAGCCGGCTAACTACGAGCAGTACTTC
many	TRBV6-1	TRBJ2-2	-	CASRLKPTGELFF	TGTGCCAGCAGGCTCAAACCCACCGGGGAGCTGTTTTTT
many	TRBV18	TRBJ1-1	-	CASSPMAIQQGPNTEAFF	TGTGCCAGCTCACCAATGGCCATCCAACAGGGCCCGAACACTGAAGCTTTCTTT
-	TRBV7-2	TRBJ2-1	-	CASSLAPTGRRNEQFF	TGTGCCAGCAGCTTAGCCCCGACAGGGAGGAGAAATGAGCAGTTCTTC
few	TRBV19	TRBJ2-3	TRBD2	CASSMYSGSSTDTQYF	TGTGCCAGTAGTATGTACAGCGGGAGTAGCACAGATACGCAGTATTTT
many	TRBV3-1	TRBJ2-1	-	CASSPRGSWGGRYNEQFF	TGTGCCAGCAGCCCCAGAGGGTCTTGGGGAGGCCGCTACAATGAGCAGTTCTTC
many	TRBV12-3/TRBV12-4	TRBJ2-5	TRBD2	CASTLRGLEETQYF	TGTGCCAGCACCTTGAGGGGACTAGAAGAGACCCAGTACTTC
many	TRBV20-1	TRBJ1-2	-	CSASRGDNYGYTF	TGCAGTGCTAGTCGGGGGGATAACTATGGCTACACCTTC
-	TRBV7-3	TRBJ2-2	-	CASSPGVDSLNTGELFF	TGTGCCAGCAGCCCAGGGGTGGACAGCTTGAACACCGGGGAGCTGTTTTTT
-	TRBV19	TRBJ1-1	-	CASAQKAMNTEAFF	TGTGCCAGTGCGCAGAAGGCTATGAACACTGAAGCTTTCTTT
-	TRBV6-2/TRBV6-3	TRBJ2-1	-	CASSYSAMSEQFF	TGTGCCAGCAGTTACTCGGCTATGAGTGAGCAGTTCTTC
many	TRBV5-1	TRBJ2-7	-	CASSQLGGPYEQYF	TGCGCCAGCAGCCAACTAGGGGGTCCGTACGAGCAGTACTTC
-	TRBV20-1	TRBJ1-6	-	CSAPRTKGLENSPLHF	TGCAGTGCTCCACGGACGAAAGGCCTGGAAAATTCACCCCTCCACTTT
many	TRBV28	TRBJ2-7	-	CASSLPAILEQYF	TGTGCCAGCAGTTTACCGGCAATATTAGAGCAGTACTTC
once	TRBV19	TRBJ2-7	-	CASRGTGKSSYEQYF	TGTGCCAGTAGGGGCACAGGGAAGAGCTCCTACGAGCAGTACTTC
-	TRBV14	TRBJ2-7	-	CASRSSKTSFAEQYF	TGTGCCAGCAGATCCTCAAAAACTTCCTTTGCCGAGCAGTACTTC
many	TRBV28	TRBJ1-1	TRBD1	CASSPPDRVNTEAFF	TGTGCCAGCAGCCCCCCAGACAGGGTGAACACTGAAGCTTTCTTT
many	TRBV2	TRBJ2-1	TRBD2	CASPRGGTSGRVNEQFF	TGTGCCAGCCCGAGGGGGGGGACTAGCGGGAGGGTCAATGAGCAGTTCTTC
many	TRBV7-2	TRBJ2-1	TRBD1	CASSLRQGVNNEQFF	TGTGCCAGCAGCCTTCGACAGGGCGTCAACAATGAGCAGTTCTTC
-	TRBV5-1	TRBJ2-5	TRBD1	CASSLGIRDRQETQCF	TGCGCCAGCAGCTTGGGAATCCGGGACAGACAAGAGACCCAGTGCTTC
many	TRBV20-1	TRBJ2-1	-	CSARPLQRNYNEQFF	TGCAGTGCTAGACCCCTCCAGCGGAACTACAATGAGCAGTTCTTC
many	TRBV11-2	TRBJ2-7	-	CASSVYEGYEQYF	TGTGCCAGCAGCGTCTACGAGGGATACGAGCAGTACTTC
many	TRBV12-3/TRBV12-4	TRBJ2-5	-	CASSLGDAKETQYF	TGTGCCAGCAGTTTAGGTGATGCTAAAGAGACCCAGTACTTC
many	TRBV29-1	TRBJ2-1	-	CSVGRRGGEQFF	TGCAGCGTTGGGAGGAGGGGCGGTGAGCAGTTCTTC
many	TRBV13	TRBJ2-2	-	CASSPTGTGELFF	TGTGCCAGCAGCCCTACAGGGACCGGGGAGCTGTTTTTT
many	TRBV11-2	TRBJ2-1	-	CASSLAGEGQFF	TGTGCCAGCAGCTTAGCGGGAGAGGGGCAGTTCTTC
many	TRBV7-9	TRBJ1-1	-	CASSLSHKGGDTEAFF	TGTGCCAGCAGCTTGTCCCACAAAGGGGGGGACACTGAAGCTTTCTTT
many	TRBV3-1	TRBJ1-5	-	CASSHWGSNQPQHF	TGTGCCAGCAGCCATTGGGGGAGCAATCAGCCCCAGCATTTT
many	TRBV6-1	TRBJ2-1	-	CASAPFYASEQFF	TGTGCCAGCGCCCCGTTTTACGCGAGTGAGCAGTTCTTC
many	TRBV27	TRBJ2-5	TRBD2	CASSQGTSALLETQYF	TGTGCCAGCAGTCAGGGGACTAGCGCGCTCCTAGAGACCCAGTACTTC
-	TRBV5-1	TRBJ2-2	-	CASKGENTGELFF	TGCGCCAGCAAGGGAGAGAACACCGGGGAGCTGTTTTTT
-	TRBV29-1	TRBJ2-7	-	CSVAGHLSYEQYF	TGCAGCGTTGCTGGACACCTCTCCTACGAGCAGTACTTC
few	TRBV10-3	TRBJ1-1	-	CAISESIGLANTEAFF	TGTGCCATCAGTGAGTCGATAGGTTTGGCAAACACTGAAGCTTTCTTT
many	TRBV20-1	TRBJ2-3	TRBD1	CSARDSGTDTDTQYF	TGCAGTGCTAGAGATTCCGGGACAGACACAGATACGCAGTATTTT
-	TRBV9	TRBJ2-3	TRBD2	CASSARGLAGGGDTQYF	TGTGCCAGCAGCGCCCGCGGACTAGCGGGAGGGGGGGATACGCAGTATTTT